This T cell receptor (beta chain) stems from a study of memory CD4+ T cells and cytomegalovirus serostatus. Only in-frame clones appear in the TCRdb table, and some are missing; sequencing was by immunoSEQ multiplex PCR. The sample includes 38,000 or so clones, more than 75% of them seen just once. The length of the CDR3 is 15 residues. V gave up 4 bases and J gave up 2 bases, with 11 bases separating them. The V gene's germline CDR1 is MNHEY and CDR2 SMNVEV (reference sequence). This clone was seen a single time. The sort gate was single viable CD3+CD4+CD8-CD45RO+ cells for memory CD4+ T cells. Donors' CMV status reflects serum IgG against pp150, pp28, p38, p52.

The clonotype comes from an adult in good health and CMV-seronegative. J is TRBJ1-4 and V is TRBV27; TRBD1 might be the D (6 bases). The sequencing input was memory CD4+ T cells from blood. CDR3 DNA sequence: TGTGCCAGCAGTTCTCAGGGGTTGACTAATGAAAAACTGTTTTTT. Encoded protein: CASSSQGLTNEKLFF. The variable domain in full, with the rest retrieved from reference TRBV27 and TRBJ1-4, is EAQVTQNPRYLITVTGKKLTVTCSQNMNHEYMSWYRQDPGLGLRQIYYSMNVEVTDKGDVPEGYKVSRKEKRNFPLILESPSPNQTSLYFCASSSQGLTNEKLFFGSGTQLSVL.